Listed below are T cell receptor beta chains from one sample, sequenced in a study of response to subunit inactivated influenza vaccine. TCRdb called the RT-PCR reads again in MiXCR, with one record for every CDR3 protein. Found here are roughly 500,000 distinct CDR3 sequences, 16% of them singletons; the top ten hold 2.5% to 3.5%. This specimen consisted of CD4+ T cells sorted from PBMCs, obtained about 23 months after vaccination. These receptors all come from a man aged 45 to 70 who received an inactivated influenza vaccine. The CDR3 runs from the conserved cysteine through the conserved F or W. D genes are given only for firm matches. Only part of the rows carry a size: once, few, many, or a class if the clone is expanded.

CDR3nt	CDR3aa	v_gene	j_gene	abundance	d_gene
TGCAGCGTTTCCAGGGGACAGTCTAGGATCACTGAAGCTTTCTTT	CSVSRGQSRITEAFF	TRBV29-1	TRBJ1-1	few	TRBD1
TGTGCCAGCAGCCTCCATGTGGGAGGGCCGGGCACCGGGGAGCTGTTTTTT	CASSLHVGGPGTGELFF	TRBV4-2	TRBJ2-2	.	TRBD2
TGCAGTGCTAGAGATCAGAAACCGGGACTACCTTCCTACGAGCAGTACTTC	CSARDQKPGLPSYEQYF	TRBV20-1	TRBJ2-7	.	TRBD2
TGCGCCAGCAGCGAGACAGGGGGAGATTCTGGAAACACCATATATTTT	CASSETGGDSGNTIYF	TRBV4-3	TRBJ1-3	.	TRBD1
TGTGCCAGCAGTTTGTTAACCCTTTGGCCCCAGCATTTT	CASSLLTLWPQHF	TRBV12-3/TRBV12-4	TRBJ1-5	.	.
TGCAGTGCTAGAGATAAGTTGGGGACAGCGTCCCCTACGCAGTATTTT	CSARDKLGTASPTQYF	TRBV20-1	TRBJ2-3	few	TRBD1
TGTGCCACCAGTGTAGCGGGGGGGCAAGCTGAGCAGTTCTTC	CATSVAGGQAEQFF	TRBV24-1	TRBJ2-1	.	TRBD2
TGCAGTACAACCCGGACTAGCGGTTACAATGAGCAGTTCTTC	CSTTRTSGYNEQFF	TRBV20-1	TRBJ2-1	.	TRBD2
TGTGCCAGCAGCTTTACGTTCGTTACCTCTGGAAACACCATATATTTT	CASSFTFVTSGNTIYF	TRBV7-9	TRBJ1-3	.	.
TGTGCCAGCAGCCCCAGCGGAGGTTTAGGGGAGACCCAGTACTTC	CASSPSGGLGETQYF	TRBV7-8	TRBJ2-5	.	.
TGTGCCAGCAGCCAGCTGGGCGGCCGAAGCGGGGAGACCCAGTACTTC	CASSQLGGRSGETQYF	TRBV3-1	TRBJ2-5	.	.
TGTGCCACCAGCAGAGATTACTACGAGCAGTACTTC	CATSRDYYEQYF	TRBV15	TRBJ2-7	many	.
TGTGCCAGCAGTTTTTCGGACAACACCGGGGAGCTGTTTTTT	CASSFSDNTGELFF	TRBV12-3/TRBV12-4	TRBJ2-2	few	.
TGCGCCAGCAGCTTGTCAGGGACCAAGTTCGTCTTC	CASSLSGTKFVF	TRBV5-1	TRBJ2-7	once	.
TGTGCCAGCAGCGTACTAGCGGGGGGGCCCAATGAGCAGTTCTTC	CASSVLAGGPNEQFF	TRBV3-1	TRBJ2-1	.	TRBD2
TGTGCCAGCCTACACGGGACGGGGAACACTGAAGCTTTCTTT	CASLHGTGNTEAFF	TRBV12-3/TRBV12-4	TRBJ1-1	many	.
TGTGCCAGCAGCCGCAGGGGCTGGGAGACCCAGTACTTC	CASSRRGWETQYF	TRBV7-8	TRBJ2-5	.	.
TGCAGCGTTGGGCCTGGGGGCAACGAGCAGTACTTC	CSVGPGGNEQYF	TRBV29-1	TRBJ2-7	.	.
TGTGCCAGCAGCCAAGATAAGTTAGGTGGGGGCCGCAAAAACATTCAGTACTTC	CASSQDKLGGGRKNIQYF	TRBV4-2	TRBJ2-4	.	.
TGCGCCAGCAGCTCCGGGACGCCCGGCGCCGAGCAGTACTTC	CASSSGTPGAEQYF	TRBV5-1	TRBJ2-7	.	.
TGTGCCAGCAGTTACTCGAGATTTGCGATGATGAACACTGAAGCTTTCTTT	CASSYSRFAMMNTEAFF	TRBV6-5	TRBJ1-1	.	.
TGCGCCAGCAGCTCCCTAGCGGGGGGGCATGAGCAGTTCTTC	CASSSLAGGHEQFF	TRBV5-1	TRBJ2-1	many	TRBD2
TGCGCCAGCAGCTTGGACAGGGAACATACGCAGTATTTT	CASSLDREHTQYF	TRBV5-1	TRBJ2-3	many	.
TGTGCCAGCAGCTTAGCCGTTTCCAGGGGGCAAAATGAAAAACTGTTTTTT	CASSLAVSRGQNEKLFF	TRBV7-2	TRBJ1-4	few	TRBD1
TGCAGTGCTAGTACTGGGGCCTACGAGCAGTACTTC	CSASTGAYEQYF	TRBV20-1	TRBJ2-7	many	.
TGTGCCAGCAGTTTTTCAGCCGGGACCGCACCTAACTATGGCTACACCTTC	CASSFSAGTAPNYGYTF	TRBV12-3/TRBV12-4	TRBJ1-2	many	.
TGTGCCAGCAGAAAGGACAGGGTGATGAACACTGAAGCTTTCTTT	CASRKDRVMNTEAFF	TRBV12-3/TRBV12-4	TRBJ1-1	few	TRBD1
TGTGCCAGCAGCCCCGAACGACTAGCGGGAGGAACCGGGGAGCTGTTTTTT	CASSPERLAGGTGELFF	TRBV12-3/TRBV12-4	TRBJ2-2	.	TRBD2
TGTGCCAGCTCACCACAGGGAGGGGAGCTGTTTTTT	CASSPQGGELFF	TRBV18	TRBJ2-2	.	.
TGCGCCAGCAGCCGACTTCCAGGGGACTATGGCTACACCTTC	CASSRLPGDYGYTF	TRBV5-1	TRBJ1-2	few	.
TGCGCCAGCAGCTTGGCCGGGACTTCGGGGACGTTCTTC	CASSLAGTSGTFF	TRBV5-1	TRBJ2-1	.	.
TGCAGTGCGAGGACAGGGACTTCGAACGAGCAGTACTTC	CSARTGTSNEQYF	TRBV20-1	TRBJ2-7	few	TRBD1
TGCAGTGCTAGAGATGGCGCAGATACGCAGTATTTT	CSARDGADTQYF	TRBV20-1	TRBJ2-3	.	.
TGCGCCAGCAGCCAAGGGGGTTGGACAGATACGCAGTATTTT	CASSQGGWTDTQYF	TRBV4-3	TRBJ2-3	many	.
TGCAGTGCTCTTCAGACAGTTTTGACAACTAATGAAAAACTGTTTTTT	CSALQTVLTTNEKLFF	TRBV20-1	TRBJ1-4	.	.
TGTGCTAGCAGCCCTAGCCCCACACAGGGGGGTACGCAGTATTTT	CASSPSPTQGGTQYF	TRBV7-7	TRBJ2-3	.	TRBD1